The TCR beta chain under discussion was sequenced for a study of CD8+CD57+ T cells in acquired aplastic anemia. Study details: Yields of DNA that came from sorted CD4+ and CD8+ cells averaged around 3 ug.

With regard to this clonotype: Its matching antigen is unknown.

Template material for TCR beta VDJ and CDR3 profiling consisted of genomic DNA. One entry per CDR3 protein, called by TCRdb with MiXCR from the reads. Of approximately 98,000 distinct CDR3 sequences in the sample, around 62% were seen once. Points from the study as a whole: Some 31 sequences, all CD8+ CDR3, were shared between patients and controls.

In patients chosen for sequencing, flow cytometry had shown CD8+CD57+ cell expansion. At blood sampling, none of the patients had yet received therapy. Germline CDR1 and CDR2: LGHNA and YSLEER. Trimming removed 0 bases at V and 7 bases at J, with 9 bases between. This CDR3 region has 13 residues. The receptor comes from a human donor with aplastic anemia. Material: sorted CD4+, CD8+, or CD8+CD57+ T cells (not recorded which) from PBMCs. The chain is built from TRBV4-3 and TRBJ1-1; unclear D gene. For the CDR3, the DNA is TGCGCCAGCAGCCAAGATCACGCGGGTGAAGCTTTCTTT. It translates to CASSQDHAGEAFF.